These T cell receptor beta chains were read from a single sample in a study of patients and donors after allogeneic stem cell transplantation. TCRdb recomputed calls from the RT-PCR reads with MiXCR, one row per CDR3 protein. Among approximately 150,000 distinct CDR3 sequences, approximately 35% were seen once, and the ten largest hold 40% to 55%. The sample comprised blood, either unsorted or a sorted T cell fraction (not recorded which). Every receptor here comes from a human donor who was either an allogeneic HSCT recipient or a stem cell or donor lymphocyte infusion donor (not recorded which). It is not recorded whose cells these are; they may come from a transplant donor. Both conserved end residues are part of each CDR3. The order of the fields is clone size, V gene, J gene, D gene, CDR3 protein, CDR3 DNA. The D gene is left open where the match is weak. The size field is filled for only some rows; it gives once, few, many or a size class.

clone size: -
V gene: TRBV9
J gene: TRBJ1-3
D gene: TRBD1
CDR3 protein: CASSVGQGLLVGNTIYF
CDR3 DNA: TGTGCCAGCAGCGTGGGACAGGGCCTGTTAGTCGGAAACACCATATATTTT

clone size: few
V gene: TRBV20-1
J gene: TRBJ2-3
D gene: TRBD2
CDR3 protein: CSASLRGGNPLGDTQYF
CDR3 DNA: TGCAGTGCTAGTCTCCGGGGGGGCAACCCTCTCGGGGATACGCAGTATTTT

clone size: few
V gene: TRBV24-1
J gene: TRBJ1-1
D gene: TRBD1
CDR3 protein: CATSGTGGFTEAFF
CDR3 DNA: TGTGCCACCAGCGGGACAGGGGGCTTCACTGAAGCTTTCTTT

clone size: -
V gene: TRBV13
J gene: TRBJ2-2
D gene: -
CDR3 protein: CASSFQKAETGELFF
CDR3 DNA: TGTGCCAGCAGCTTCCAAAAAGCGGAAACCGGGGAGCTGTTTTTT

clone size: -
V gene: TRBV29-1
J gene: TRBJ2-2
D gene: -
CDR3 protein: CSVAGVGTGELFF
CDR3 DNA: TGCAGCGTTGCCGGGGTTGGTACCGGGGAGCTGTTTTTT

clone size: -
V gene: TRBV6-2/TRBV6-3
J gene: TRBJ1-4
D gene: -
CDR3 protein: CASSPAHEKLFF
CDR3 DNA: TGTGCCAGCAGCCCCGCTCATGAAAAACTGTTTTTT

clone size: many
V gene: TRBV4-2
J gene: TRBJ1-1
D gene: -
CDR3 protein: CASSQEEGGNTEAFF
CDR3 DNA: TGTGCCAGCAGCCAAGAAGAGGGTGGGAACACTGAAGCTTTCTTT

clone size: -
V gene: TRBV11-3
J gene: TRBJ2-2
D gene: -
CDR3 protein: CASSSLTGELFF
CDR3 DNA: TGTGCCAGCAGCTCGCTAACCGGGGAGCTGTTTTTT

clone size: few
V gene: TRBV6-1
J gene: TRBJ1-2
D gene: -
CDR3 protein: CASGWDGPYGYTF
CDR3 DNA: TGTGCCAGCGGTTGGGACGGCCCCTATGGCTACACCTTC

clone size: -
V gene: TRBV7-9
J gene: TRBJ2-5
D gene: -
CDR3 protein: CASSLGRRRSETQYF
CDR3 DNA: TGTGCCAGCAGCTTAGGACGGCGCAGATCAGAGACCCAGTACTTC

clone size: -
V gene: TRBV5-5
J gene: TRBJ1-4
D gene: -
CDR3 protein: CASSNRALGEKLFF
CDR3 DNA: TGTGCCAGCAGTAACCGGGCTTTGGGTGAAAAACTGTTTTTT

clone size: -
V gene: TRBV6-1
J gene: TRBJ1-2
D gene: -
CDR3 protein: CASSEADRWQEDGYTF
CDR3 DNA: TGTGCCAGCAGTGAAGCCGACAGGTGGCAAGAGGATGGCTACACCTTC

clone size: once
V gene: TRBV3-1
J gene: TRBJ1-5
D gene: TRBD1
CDR3 protein: CASSPGTAGQPQHF
CDR3 DNA: TGTGCCAGCAGCCCCGGGACAGCGGGTCAGCCCCAGCATTTT

clone size: many
V gene: TRBV5-1
J gene: TRBJ1-5
D gene: -
CDR3 protein: CASSFGDSNQPQHF
CDR3 DNA: TGCGCCAGCAGCTTTGGGGATAGCAATCAGCCCCAGCATTTT

clone size: -
V gene: TRBV12-3/TRBV12-4
J gene: TRBJ2-1
D gene: TRBD2
CDR3 protein: CASSSGKSSYNEQFF
CDR3 DNA: TGTGCCAGCAGTAGCGGGAAGAGCTCCTACAATGAGCAGTTCTTC

clone size: -
V gene: TRBV27
J gene: TRBJ2-5
D gene: -
CDR3 protein: CASSPYGSGETQYF
CDR3 DNA: TGTGCCAGCAGTCCCTACGGATCTGGAGAGACCCAGTACTTC

clone size: -
V gene: TRBV9
J gene: TRBJ2-1
D gene: -
CDR3 protein: CASSVGGTYSYNEQFF
CDR3 DNA: TGTGCCAGCAGCGTAGGAGGGACTTACTCCTACAATGAGCAGTTCTTC

clone size: -
V gene: TRBV5-4
J gene: TRBJ2-7
D gene: -
CDR3 protein: CASSRKWKDLSYEQYF
CDR3 DNA: TGTGCCAGCAGCCGTAAGTGGAAGGACCTCTCCTACGAGCAGTACTTC

clone size: few
V gene: TRBV7-9
J gene: TRBJ2-3
D gene: -
CDR3 protein: CASRPGSVDTQYF
CDR3 DNA: TGTGCCAGCAGACCGGGGTCGGTAGATACGCAGTATTTT

clone size: -
V gene: TRBV5-1
J gene: TRBJ2-7
D gene: TRBD2
CDR3 protein: CASSLGLAAPSYEQYF
CDR3 DNA: TGCGCCAGCAGCCTAGGTCTAGCGGCTCCTTCCTACGAGCAGTACTTC

clone size: -
V gene: TRBV18
J gene: TRBJ1-2
D gene: TRBD1
CDR3 protein: CASSPMGDRGRDGYTF
CDR3 DNA: TGTGCCAGCTCACCAATGGGGGACAGGGGGCGAGATGGCTACACCTTC

clone size: many
V gene: TRBV28
J gene: TRBJ1-2
D gene: TRBD1
CDR3 protein: CATTSGGTVLSYYGYTF
CDR3 DNA: TGTGCCACCACGTCTGGTGGGACAGTCCTTAGCTACTATGGCTACACCTTC

clone size: -
V gene: TRBV6-5
J gene: TRBJ2-2
D gene: TRBD1
CDR3 protein: CASSFLRGTGRTGELFF
CDR3 DNA: TGTGCCAGCAGTTTCCTCCGAGGGACAGGAAGGACCGGGGAGCTGTTTTTT

clone size: -
V gene: TRBV11-3
J gene: TRBJ2-2
D gene: -
CDR3 protein: CASSSGPLDGELFF
CDR3 DNA: TGTGCCAGCAGCTCGGGACCCTTGGACGGGGAGCTGTTTTTT

clone size: once
V gene: TRBV6-5
J gene: TRBJ2-4
D gene: -
CDR3 protein: CASSYHDGVLAKNIQYF
CDR3 DNA: TGTGCCAGCAGTTACCACGACGGAGTTCTAGCCAAAAACATTCAGTACTTC